This TCR beta chain was identified during a study of T cells in Graves' hyperthyroidism and ophthalmopathy. TCR beta CDR3 region amplification was performed from RNA transcripts. The TCR CDR3 first-round RT-PCR relied on the HTBI primer set. TCRdb ran MiXCR on the multiplex PCR reads and lists one entry per CDR3 protein. The profile shows hundreds of thousands of distinct CDR3 sequences, around 13% of them singletons. Patients were excluded for uncontrolled infection, other autoimmune disease, pregnancy or lactation. Diagnosis rested on symptoms, serum thyroxine and TRAb, thyroid ultrasound, and orbital computed tomography. This clonotype was detected many times. The receptor was derived from a woman aged 25 to 39 with Graves' hyperthyroidism that later progressed to Graves' ophthalmopathy. The specimen sequenced was blood.

The CDR3 reads CAWRSPLAGGDEQFF. CDR3 DNA sequence: TGTGCCTGGAGGTCCCCCTTGGCGGGAGGGGATGAGCAGTTCTTC. V and J are TRBV30 and TRBJ2-1; TRBD2 matches at 9 bases. The J segment lost 8 bases and the V segment lost 3 bases, leaving 11 bases of the junction unmatched. In germline, CDR1 is GTSNPN, CDR2 SVGIG (reference sequence). This CDR3 contains 15 residues.